Below, 28 T cell receptor beta chains from the same sample are listed, as sequenced in a study of control samples from healthy donors and cancer patients. The assay was immunoSEQ multiplex PCR, and TCRdb's table has in-frame clones only and misses some. Of 200,000 to 250,000 clones listed, about 95% are singletons. The source material was blood. These receptors all come from a man in his fifties in good health.

This chain connects TRBV5-1 to TRBJ1-1; no firm D call. Trimming shortened V by 0 bases and J by 4 bases, and 4 bases separated the two germline ends. CDR1 is SGHRS and CDR2 is YFSETQ in the germline V gene. This CDR3 has 12 amino acids. This CDR3 reads CASSLDSTEAFF. Here the CDR3 DNA reads TGCGCCAGCAGCTTGGACTCCACTGAAGCTTTCTTT.

The gene calls are TRBV15 and TRBJ1-2; D remains ambiguous. The CDR3 consists of 16 residues. Germline lookup yields CDR1 LNHNV and CDR2 YYDKDF (reference sequence). The V end was cut by 0 bases, the J end by 4 bases, with 15 bases between. The CDR3 spells CATSRDWRASGYGYTF. The CDR3 DNA reads TGTGCCACCAGCAGAGATTGGAGGGCCTCAGGCTATGGCTACACCTTC.

This clone occurred once. This chain joins TRBV29-1 and TRBJ1-1, with D perhaps TRBD1 (5 bases). The V end was cut by 4 bases, the J end by 4 bases, with 10 bases between. The CDR3 consists of 12 residues. The V gene's germline CDR1 is SQVTM and CDR2 ANQGSEA. CDR3 residues: CSVVDTTTEAFF. CDR3 in DNA: TGCAGCGTTGTGGACACGACCACTGAAGCTTTCTTT.

For the CDR3, the DNA is TGTGCCAGCAGCCCATTGGGGAGCGGGGGGCGGCAAGAGACCCAGTACTTC. This translates into CASSPLGSGGRQETQYF. This chain joins TRBV3-1 (or the pseudogene TRBV3-2) and TRBJ2-5; 9 nucleotides match TRBD2. V shed 4 bases and J 2 bases; nucleotides not matched to a gene: 11. CDR1 is LGHDT and CDR2 is YNNKEL in the germline V gene (reference sequence). The CDR3 sequence is 17 residues long.

The genes are TRBV6-5 and TRBJ1-2; D gene uncertain. The CDR3 extends over 14 amino acids. The germline gives CDR1 MNHEY, CDR2 SVGAGI. V was trimmed by 6 bases and J by 4 bases, leaving 15 bases between them. This chain's CDR3 is CASSVLSLTYGYTF. CDR3 coding DNA: TGTGCCAGCAGCGTCCTGAGCCTCACCTATGGCTACACCTTC.

The rearrangement joins TRBV2 to TRBJ1-5; D perhaps matches TRBD1 (5 bases). CDR1 and CDR2 (germline): SNHLY, FYNNEI. Trimming pared 10 bases from V and 3 bases from J, leaving 13 bases between. This CDR3 spans 13 amino acids. For the CDR3, the DNA is TGTGCCACCAAACTGGACAACAATCAGCCCCAGCATTTT. Its protein product is CATKLDNNQPQHF.

The J gene is TRBJ2-3, the V gene TRBV3-1 (or the pseudogene TRBV3-2), with unresolved D. The germline V gene has CDR1 LGHDT and CDR2 YNNKEL (reference sequence). The CDR3 loop spans 16 amino acids. V was trimmed by 2 bases and J by 3 bases, leaving 15 bases between them. CDR3 sequence (DNA): TGTGCCAGCAGCCAAAAAACACCTCTAGGAACAGATACGCAGTATTTT. Translation gives CASSQKTPLGTDTQYF.

This chain joins TRBV15 and TRBJ2-2; D gene ambiguous. Germline CDR1 is LNHNV and CDR2 is YYDKDF (reference sequence). The CDR3 has 15 residues. V dropped 0 bases and J dropped 5 bases, with 10 bases sitting between them. This chain's CDR3 is CATSRDASPTGELFF. The DNA of the CDR3 is TGTGCCACCAGCAGAGATGCTTCGCCTACCGGGGAGCTGTTTTTT.

This rearrangement joins TRBV6-5 to TRBJ1-1; D possibly corresponds to TRBD1 (5 bases). This CDR3 region has 13 residues. The V and J ends lost 6 bases and 5 bases respectively, with 13 bases between them. The germline V gene has CDR1 MNHEY and CDR2 SVGAGI. CDR3: CASRMGGGTEAFF. The CDR3 nucleotides are TGTGCCAGCAGGATGGGGGGAGGGACTGAAGCTTTCTTT.

The chain couples TRBV19 to TRBJ1-2, with D possibly TRBD1 on 5 matching bases. The V and J ends lost 4 bases and 14 bases respectively, with 23 bases between them. Looked up from germline, CDR1 is LNHDA and CDR2 is SQIVND (reference sequence). The CDR3 has 14 amino acids. CDR3 loop: CASSRPSDRPGKTF. DNA for the CDR3: TGTGCCAGTAGTAGGCCCTCAGACAGACCCGGAAAAACCTTC.

This chain joins TRBV29-1 and TRBJ1-1, with TRBD1 identical over 8 bases. The germline V gene encodes CDR1 SQVTM and CDR2 ANQGSEA. The CDR3 contains 14 residues. V lost 2 bases and J lost 1; bases outside the gene matches: 3. The DNA for the CDR3 is TGCAGCGTTGAACCAGGGGGCACGAACACTGAAGCTTTCTTT. It translates to CSVEPGGTNTEAFF.

This chain uses TRBV14 with TRBJ2-7; tentatively, D is TRBD2 (5 bases). CDR1 is SGHDN, CDR2 FVKESK, per germline. The V end lost 0 bases, the J end lost 6 bases, and 9 bases lay between the germline ends. The CDR3 has 13 amino acids. Here the CDR3 DNA reads TGTGCCAGCAGCCAAGATCTGGCGGGCGAGCAGTACTTC. This gives the protein CASSQDLAGEQYF.

V usage is TRBV12-1 and J usage is TRBJ2-3; TRBD2, as called in the table, went unchecked against the DNA. TRBV12-1 is a pseudogene. The length of the CDR3 is 17 residues. CDR3 in amino acids: CASSFFIRERGTDTQYF. In DNA, the CDR3 is TGTGCCAGCAGCTTTTTTATCCGAGAGCGGGGCACAGATACGCAGTATTTT.

The chain carries TRBV3-1 (or the pseudogene TRBV3-2) and TRBJ2-4; 12 bases align to TRBD2. With 1 base clipped from V and 1 base from J, the junction kept 8 bases outside the gene matches. There are 19 residues in the CDR3. CDR1 and CDR2 from the germline V gene are LGHDT and YNNKEL (reference sequence). CDR3 protein: CASSQASSGGASAKNIQYF. The CDR3 nucleotides are TGTGCCAGCAGCCAAGCCTCTAGCGGGGGGGCCAGCGCCAAAAACATTCAGTACTTC.

The gene calls are TRBV11-3 and TRBJ1-6; D gene ambiguous. The V end lost 1 base, the J end lost 8 bases, and 12 bases lay between the germline ends. This CDR3 contains 15 residues. Germline CDR1 reads SGHNT; CDR2 reads YENEEA. CDR3 sequence (DNA): TGTGCCAGCAGCTTAGGTGGTCAGCCCGATTCACCCCTCCACTTT. Protein: CASSLGGQPDSPLHF.

The chain is built from TRBV5-4 and TRBJ1-1; D perhaps matches TRBD1 (5 bases). Germline lookup yields CDR1 SGHNT and CDR2 YYREEE (reference sequence). V lost 3 bases and J 0 bases, leaving 12 bases between the germline ends. The CDR3 extends over 15 amino acids. The CDR3 DNA follows: TGTGCCAGCAGCTGGTCGGGACGGATGAACACTGAAGCTTTCTTT. Its translation: CASSWSGRMNTEAFF.

This rearrangement joins TRBV5-6 to TRBJ1-1; D unclear. V dropped 1 base and J dropped 3 bases, with 4 bases sitting between them. From germline, CDR1 is SGHDT and CDR2 YYEEEE. This CDR3 region has 12 residues. CDR3 nucleotides: TGTGCCAGCAGCTTGTTATACACTGAAGCTTTCTTT. Encoded protein: CASSLLYTEAFF.

Remarks on this clone: This same CDR3 is encoded by further DNA sequences in the sample. The rearrangement joins TRBV6-2 or TRBV6-3 to TRBJ1-2; D call uncertain. The CDR3 runs to 12 residues. Between the trimmed V and J ends, which lost 3 bases and 4 bases, there was a span of 6 bases. Germline assignment: CDR1 MNHEY and CDR2 SVGEGT. The CDR3 loop reads CASSYRGYGYTF. The CDR3 coding sequence is TGTGCCAGCAGTTATCGGGGCTATGGCTACACCTTC.

V and J are TRBV5-4 and TRBJ1-1, with no clear D. The V gene's germline CDR1 is SGHNT and CDR2 YYREEE (reference sequence). The CDR3 runs 14 residues. Trimming took off 0 bases at V and 1 base at J, with 7 bases between the two ends. The CDR3 reads CASSLDPENTEAFF. As DNA, the CDR3 is TGTGCCAGCAGCTTGGACCCAGAGAACACTGAAGCTTTCTTT.

The chain employs TRBV18 and TRBJ2-1; 11 positions match TRBD2. Germline CDR1 and CDR2: KGHSH and LQKENI. The CDR3 sequence is 17 residues long. Unmatched junction bases numbered 5, after V lost 1 base and J lost 3 bases. This chain's CDR3 is CASSPRVAGGVYNEQFF. In nucleotides, the CDR3 is TGTGCCAGCTCACCACGAGTAGCGGGGGGGGTCTACAATGAGCAGTTCTTC.

This chain links TRBV3-1 (or the pseudogene TRBV3-2) with TRBJ2-1; 9 bases are a match to TRBD2. Looked up from germline, CDR1 is LGHDT and CDR2 is YNNKEL (reference sequence). This CDR3 spans 15 amino acids. V lost 1 base, J lost 9 bases, and 7 bases stayed unmatched. CDR3 in amino acids: CASSQGLADGGEQFF. The DNA of the CDR3 is TGTGCCAGCAGCCAAGGACTAGCGGACGGCGGTGAGCAGTTCTTC.

The chain links TRBV5-1 to TRBJ1-1; 8 positions match TRBD1. The CDR3 runs to 14 residues. The junction had 7 bases not matched to a gene; V was cut back by 4 bases and J by 5 bases. CDR1 is SGHRS and CDR2 is YFSETQ in the germline V gene. CDR3 in DNA: TGCGCCAGCAGCATGCTGGACAGGGAGACTGAAGCTTTCTTT. Its translation is CASSMLDRETEAFF.

This chain uses TRBV5-1 with TRBJ1-4; no clear D. This CDR3 has 15 amino acids. The V gene lost 0 bases and the J gene lost 6 bases, with 12 bases spanning the gap. Germline CDR1 and CDR2: SGHRS and YFSETQ. The CDR3 loop reads CASSLESLTYEKLFF. CDR3 sequence (DNA): TGCGCCAGCAGCTTGGAGTCCCTAACATATGAAAAACTGTTTTTT.

The chain links TRBV29-1 to TRBJ2-3, with 9 nucleotides matching TRBD2. The ends lost 7 bases at V and 2 bases at J; junction bases unmatched: 7. The CDR3 has 14 amino acids. CDR1 and CDR2 from the germline V gene are SQVTM and ANQGSEA. This CDR3 reads CSAGLAGITDTQYF. In DNA, the CDR3 is TGCAGCGCGGGTCTAGCGGGGATCACAGATACGCAGTATTTT.

The chain recombines TRBV7-9 with TRBJ2-3, with TRBD1 identical over 7 bases. Germline lookup yields CDR1 SEHNR and CDR2 FQNEAQ (reference sequence). Germline trimming cut 5 bases from V and 3 bases from J; bases unmatched to any gene: 2. The CDR3 covers 13 residues. This chain's CDR3 is CASSQTGTDTQYF. The CDR3 DNA follows: TGTGCCAGCAGCCAGACAGGGACAGATACGCAGTATTTT.

The chain uses TRBV5-4 and TRBJ1-1, with TRBD1 matching 9 bases. Germline V lookup: CDR1 SGHNT, CDR2 YYREEE (reference sequence). V lost 4 bases and J lost 1; bases outside the gene matches: 2. The CDR3 has 14 residues. The CDR3 nucleotides are TGTGCCAGCAGCATGGGACAGGGGAACACTGAAGCTTTCTTT. Translation gives CASSMGQGNTEAFF.

J is TRBJ1-4 and V is TRBV28; weak D call: TRBD1 (6 bases). Trimming removed 8 bases from V and 8 bases from J, with 21 bases in between. CDR1 MDHEN and CDR2 SYDVKM come from the germline V gene. This CDR3 comprises 15 residues. This CDR3 is CASGGGDRWGEKLFF. The DNA of the CDR3 is TGTGCCAGCGGGGGAGGAGACAGGTGGGGCGAAAAACTGTTTTTT.

The rearrangement uses TRBV4-2 and TRBJ2-1; no clear D. This CDR3 contains 13 residues. Germline V gives CDR1 LGHNA, CDR2 YNFKEQ. With 6 bases removed from V and 0 bases from J, the gap between germline ends came to 6 bases. CDR3 protein: CASRGSSYNEQFF. Written as DNA, the CDR3 is TGTGCCAGCAGAGGAAGCTCCTACAATGAGCAGTTCTTC.